This TCR beta chain was observed in a study of blood T cell repertoires in COVID-19. Study in general: Sites across the United States, Italy and Spain contributed samples from acute and convalescent COVID-19.

TCRdb keeps only in-frame clones here, not all; method: immunoSEQ multiplex PCR. The repertoire holds about 260,000 clones, with 83% as singletons. Germline V gives CDR1 SGHNT, CDR2 YYREEE (reference sequence). This CDR3 comprises 16 residues. V lost 1 base, J lost 3 bases, and 6 bases stayed unmatched. The TCR originated in a woman aged 45-65 years who had recovered from COVID-19. J is TRBJ2-7 and V is TRBV5-4, with 11 bases fitting TRBD2. The sample was peripheral blood. The CDR3 region is CASSLRLAGTRYEQYF. The CDR3 DNA sequence: TGTGCCAGCAGCTTGAGACTAGCGGGAACTCGCTACGAGCAGTACTTC. Complete variable domain (other parts from reference TRBV5-4 and TRBJ2-7): ETGVTQSPTHLIKTRGQQVTLRCSSQSGHNTVSWYQQALGQGPQFIFQYYREEENGRGNFPPRFSGLQFPNYSSELNVNALELDDSALYLCASSLRLAGTRYEQYFGPGTRLTVT.